This T cell receptor (beta chain) was captured by sequencing in a study of cytomegalovirus exposure and HLA in healthy donors (dated by TCRdb to about 2017). At the level of the whole study: An earlier analysis of fewer than 750 of the donors reported 276 Gb of sequence data and about 120 million unique TCR beta sequences obtained from about 179 million T cells. An early release covering just under 650 HLA-typed donors comprised 250 to 350 gigabases of sequencing data and 65 million to 100 million unique TCR sequences. Of the roughly 420 genotyped donors, 75% to 85% were placed in the genetic ancestry cluster associated with self-reported Caucasian donors. The study aimed to test whether signatures of past pathogen exposure could be identified by cataloging public T cell receptors. The study profiled the T cell repertoires of more than 500 subjects by immunosequencing and related them to cytomegalovirus serostatus. Along with the roughly 610-subject first cohort, a separate validation cohort of about 110 different subjects was used. To predict cytomegalovirus infection status, the study combined high-throughput TCR immunosequencing, statistical association of individual TCRs with disease status, and machine learning. A later analysis re-examined previously published TCR beta repertoires from just over 650 donors and added high-resolution HLA genotyping to investigate patterns of TCR occurrence. The later analysis used no new phenotypic data to find candidate immune exposures, relying instead on TCR beta sequences and their occurrence across donors. In an earlier analysis of roughly 540 of the donors, high-throughput TCR beta sequencing was used to judge whether each TCR beta V gene segment behaved as functional or pseudogenic. Donor age, sex, ethnicity and CMV serostatus were collected together with the repertoire data. In a later genetic analysis, genome-wide SNP genotypes for about three fifths of the roughly 670 donors were used, and that subset was treated as a discovery cohort. Every repertoire in the discovery cohort had been generated on one and the same sequencing platform. Both class I and class II loci were covered by HLA typing, at four-digit resolution. Typing coverage varied by locus: about 620-640 donors for A, B, C, DRB1 and DQB1; some 520 for DQA1; approximately 610 for DPA1; about 450 for DPB1. Roughly 5 DR-DQ haplotypes were handled as single units for association and clustering, since linkage in the cohort was strong. Among around 400 genotyped donors of the cohort, an average of about 240,000 unique TCR beta nucleotide sequences were sequenced per donor, 15% to 20% of them non-productive. Overall results and qualifications from the work: In a later analysis, most CMV-associated TCR beta chains were found to appear HLA-restricted, with HLA associations seemingly driven largely by CMV exposure. The earlier analysis of around 600 of the donors excluded some 15 rarely observed V segments, including chromosome 9 orphons, because counts were too low. A group of highly shared sequence variants was considered likely to be a technical artifact of the sequencing pipeline. According to a later genetic analysis, donors in an Asian-associated ancestry cluster had fewer N-insertions in productive TCRs than the roughly 670-donor mean. Sequencing depth was assumed to be roughly uniform across donors in the presence/absence analyses, though that assumption may not hold. Some IMGT-functional V segments, including TRBV6-2 and TRBV6-3, could not be distinguished by the 87-base-pair reads and were therefore excluded. According to the authors, the approach could potentially be generalized to other disease states and immunological phenotypes. A later analysis associated about 16,000 TCR beta sequences with specific HLA alleles at a false discovery rate of 0.05. For the cohort, immune exposure information was limited to CMV serostatus. Assigning TCR associations to individual alleles was difficult when HLA alleles, especially DR and DQ, strongly co-occurred. In a later analysis, HLA-associated TCR beta chains showed more clonal expansion and lower generation probabilities than non-associated chains that were equally common. A further reported finding was that TCR beta sequences accurately predicted the HLA-A and HLA-B alleles for most subjects in the first cohort. In a later analysis, TCR association rates were found to vary across HLA loci, with the most associated TCRs seen for DRB1 alleles and the fewest for HLA-C alleles. Because HLA typing was unavailable for some donors at each locus, only the typed subset was used in association tests. Correlated functional status among segregating V segments might be attributable to linkage disequilibrium, but an unknown experimental factor could not be ruled out. An earlier analysis of 587 of the donors showed that most TCR beta V segments appeared in productive rearrangements either about 87% or about 30% of the time, which broadly matched IMGT annotations. In the study, around 150 TCR beta chains were listed as associated with cytomegalovirus. In a later genetic analysis, a missense DCLRE1C variant was associated with V-gene and J-gene trimming of TCR beta chains, and the association was replicated in an independent cohort. In this cohort, only TCR beta chains were sequenced, and detectable features were limited by the absence of alpha or paired-chain data. The classifier was reported to diagnose cytomegalovirus status with high specificity and sensitivity in both the original and validation cohorts. A few of the identified cytomegalovirus-associated TCR beta chains were confirmed in vitro to be specific for cytomegalovirus antigens. In a later analysis, several top co-occurrence clusters were reported to appear linked to parvovirus B19, influenza, CMV and Epstein-Barr virus. Most TCR sequences were observed very rarely across donors, whereas some public TCRs were present in many individuals.

The library was built by means of the immunoSEQ multiplex PCR assay. For the multiplex PCR, a mixture combining 60 forward primers for TCR Vbeta segments and 13 reverse primers for TCR Jbeta segments was used. Amplification of the CDR3 region of rearranged TCR beta genes was performed with a multiplex PCR assay on genomic DNA. The amplified TCR beta libraries were sequenced on the Illumina HiSeq System as 87-base-pair reads. From the authors' description of their analysis: A later analysis counted approximately 76 million unique TCR beta chains across the 550 to 700 repertoires, and some 11 million of these chains were shared by at least two donors. Raw reads were error-corrected and collapsed into unique sequences with a nearest-neighbor algorithm that merged closely related sequences to remove PCR and sequencing errors. CDR3 sequences were aligned to IMGT reference sequences to assign V, D and J gene segments. For a sequence to be retained, a match of at least six nucleotides was required to both a V gene segment and a J gene segment. A rearrangement was called productive if the CDR3 had no stop codons and remained in frame with V and J, and every other rearrangement was called non-productive. CDR3 was defined according to IMGT convention as the region running from the second conserved V-encoded cysteine to the conserved J-encoded phenylalanine. Sequences without an unambiguous match to a single V gene segment were excluded from the earlier analysis of about 640 of the donors. An earlier analysis of some 610 of the donors called V segments functional above 56.7% productive rearrangements and segregating when the between-donor standard deviation exceeded 5%. To diagnose cytomegalovirus status from the catalog of TCR beta chain sequences, a statistical classification framework was built. V and J gene assignment, in a later analysis, came from comparing TCR nucleotide sequences with IMGT/GENE-DB human TR gene sequences. In a later analysis, CDR3 sequences and most-parsimonious VDJ recombination scenarios were assigned using the TCRdist pipeline. In a later analysis, each TCR beta chain was defined by its CDR3 amino acid sequence together with its V-gene family, and reads lacking a unique V-gene family were excluded. As a way to deal with suspected cross-contamination and a sequencing artifact, a later analysis dropped 500 to 700 nucleotide sequences that were highly shared and had low generation probability. A later analysis calculated a clonal expansion index for each public chain from normalized within-repertoire ranks of inferred template counts. Generation probabilities in a later analysis came from a VDJ recombination model fitted to out-of-frame rearrangements, and those results were checked against IGoR. In a later analysis, hypergeometric tests were used to score TCR-TCR, TCR-HLA and TCR-CMV co-occurrence, with a repertoire-size bias correction applied to TCR pairs. In a later analysis, false discovery rates were estimated by permuting HLA or CMV assignments 20 times. In a later analysis, co-occurring TCRs were grouped using DBSCAN, with TCRdist sequence similarity added in when clustering inside HLA-allele-positive subsets. For co-occurrence clustering, repertoires with fewer than 30,000 or more than 120,000 public chains were excluded, along with about five repertoires with anomalous nucleotide sharing. Sourced from immuneACCESS, this table was stored by TCRdb with only in-frame sequences that have V and J called. A share of the clones is absent; for the studies checked, an unresolved V gene accounts for under half, and the remainder has no known explanation. V, J and clone size are those of that table, while D and trimming were read from the DNA. This sample comprises around 210,000 clones, 70% to 90% of them detected only once. Of the sample, 0.24% is held by the ten largest clones.

The germline V gene gives CDR1 as SGHAT and CDR2 as FQNNGV. The CDR3 holds 16 amino acids from the cysteine to the phenylalanine. Of all the DNA, just the CDR3 is kept, 48 bases in frame from base 1. V is cut back by 4 bases and J by 6 bases, with 7 bases in the junction unmatched. The cohort was made up of around 720 healthy bone marrow donors. Cohort members were all nominally healthy when sampled, although unrecorded immune exposures were likely present. The donor tested CMV seronegative and was one of the 352 seronegative cohort members. Each donor provided a peripheral blood sample, and peripheral blood mononuclear cells were used for TCR beta sequencing. Genomic DNA was extracted from the blood cell samples with the Qiagen DNeasy Blood Extraction Kit. As for this clone: Its antigen is still unknown. There are no base qualities to consult, and no much larger clone falls within one base. The identical CDR3 is also encoded by other nucleotide sequences in the sample.

The sequence joins TRBV11-2 to TRBJ2-3; TRBD2 fits 13 bases in the junction. This TCR derives from a girl aged 2-15 years in good health and CMV-seronegative. Sequencing input: PBMCs. The CDR3 protein is CASSYTSGGASDTQYF. The nucleotide sequence reads TGTGCCAGCAGCTATACTAGCGGGGGGGCTTCCGATACGCAGTATTTT.